These 24 T cell receptor beta chains originate from one sample sequenced in a study of blood T cell repertoires in COVID-19. Using immunoSEQ multiplex PCR, the repertoire was profiled, and TCRdb retains in-frame clones only, with some absent. The data show approximately 270,000 clones, about nine tenths seen once. The sequencing input was PBMCs or T cells enriched from blood (not recorded which). The receptor set was obtained from a human donor in a cohort exposed to, infected with or recovered from COVID-19 (not recorded which). The donor label of this sample is uncertain.

The chain couples TRBV2 to TRBJ2-5, with 9 bases lining up with TRBD1. The CDR3 extends over 15 amino acids. The J segment lost 3 bases and the V segment lost 2 bases, leaving 4 bases of the junction unmatched. Germline-derived CDR1 and CDR2 are SNHLY and FYNNEI. The CDR3 nucleotides are TGTGCCAGCAGTGAAACAGGGGGCTGGGAAGAGACCCAGTACTTC. Translation: CASSETGGWEETQYF.

The chain uses TRBV14 and TRBJ1-2; D is uncertain. CDR3 size: 14 residues. Trimming removed 0 bases from V and 3 bases from J, with 8 bases in between. Germline V gives CDR1 SGHDN, CDR2 FVKESK. In DNA, the CDR3 is TGTGCCAGCAGCCAAGATAACAGCTACTATGGCTACACCTTC. Residues: CASSQDNSYYGYTF.

This sequence joins TRBV18 and TRBJ1-4; D not resolved. Looked up from germline, CDR1 is KGHSH and CDR2 is LQKENI. Trimming took off 6 bases at V and 4 bases at J, with 12 bases between the two ends. The CDR3 runs 14 residues. CDR3 sequence: CASSPGRVNEKLFF. CDR3 nucleotide sequence: TGTGCCAGCTCGCCGGGGAGGGTTAATGAAAAACTGTTTTTT.

The chain uses TRBV6-2 or TRBV6-3 and TRBJ2-7, with D possibly being TRBD1 (5 bases). Germline CDR1 reads MNHEY; CDR2 reads SVGEGT. CDR3 length: 17 residues. Trimming stripped 6 bases from V and 1 base from J, with 22 bases between. CDR3 nucleotide sequence: TGTGCCAGCAGCCCTAGAAGGGGCTTCCCCCTTTCCTACGAGCAGTACTTC. This encodes CASSPRRGFPLSYEQYF.

This chain uses TRBV5-6 with TRBJ1-2; 10 positions agree with TRBD1. The CDR3 runs 13 residues. The germline V gene encodes CDR1 SGHDT and CDR2 YYEEEE. Trimming took 2 bases from V and 6 from J; bases not matched to a gene: 1. The DNA of the CDR3 is TGTGCCAGCAGCTTTGGACAGGGGGATGGCTACACCTTC. It specifies CASSFGQGDGYTF.

This chain links TRBV11-3 with TRBJ2-5; TRBD2 is a possible D gene (6 bases). This CDR3 contains 15 residues. The V gene's germline CDR1 is SGHNT and CDR2 YENEEA. Deletions cut 1 base from V and 1 base from J, with 10 bases between. CDR3 sequence reads: CASSLGRDFQETQYF. The CDR3 DNA sequence: TGTGCCAGCAGCTTAGGACGGGACTTCCAAGAGACCCAGTACTTC.

CDR3 amino acids: CASSPTDSWHTQYF. The DNA for the CDR3 is TGTGCCAGCAGCCCTACAGATTCTTGGCATACGCAGTATTTT. V usage is TRBV3-1 (or the pseudogene TRBV3-2) and J usage is TRBJ2-3, with D uncertain. The CDR3 contains 14 residues. Germline V gene lookup returns CDR1 LGHDT and CDR2 YNNKEL (reference sequence). V was trimmed by 4 bases and J by 7 bases, leaving 15 bases between them.

The genes are TRBV3-1 (or the pseudogene TRBV3-2) and TRBJ1-2; 7 positions match TRBD1. The germline CDR1 and CDR2 sequences are LGHDT and YNNKEL (reference sequence). Losses at the gene ends were 3 bases for V and 1 base for J; bases not matched to a gene: 5. The CDR3 is 15 amino acids. The CDR3 nucleotides read TGTGCCAGCAGCCATGCGGGACAGCATAACTATGGCTACACCTTC. It translates to CASSHAGQHNYGYTF.

The rearrangement joins TRBV20-1 to TRBJ2-1; 11 bases agree with TRBD2. Germline-derived CDR1 and CDR2 are DFQATT and SNEGSKA (reference sequence). With 3 bases clipped from V and 9 bases from J, the junction kept 10 bases outside the gene matches. The CDR3 extends over 15 amino acids. CDR3 sequence reads: CSASPLAGGVSEQFF. In DNA form, the CDR3 reads TGCAGTGCTAGTCCTCTAGCGGGGGGCGTATCTGAGCAGTTCTTC.

This rearrangement joins TRBV9 to TRBJ1-2; TRBD1 matches 7 bases. V was pared by 4 bases and J by 5 bases, with 17 bases of the junction left unmatched. Looked up from germline, CDR1 is SGDLS and CDR2 is YYNGEE. The CDR3 sequence is 17 residues long. In DNA form, the CDR3 reads TGTGCCAGCAGCCCGGGGGACAGCCCCGGGGGAGGTTATGGCTACACCTTC. Translating gives CASSPGDSPGGGYGYTF. The full variable domain, its missing parts supplied by reference TRBV9 and TRBJ1-2, is DSGVTQTPKHLITATGQRVTLRCSPRSGDLSVYWYQQSLDQGLQFLIQYYNGEERAKGNILERFSAQQFPDLHSELNLSSLELGDSALYFCASSPGDSPGGGYGYTFGSGTRLTVV.

The V gene is TRBV18, the J gene TRBJ1-4; the match to TRBD1 covers 8 bases. Germline V gives CDR1 KGHSH, CDR2 LQKENI. There are 14 residues in the CDR3. V lost 3 bases to trimming and J lost 5 bases; unmatched junction nucleotides: 2. The CDR3 protein is CASSPQGANEKLFF. CDR3 DNA sequence: TGTGCCAGCTCACCGCAGGGGGCGAATGAAAAACTGTTTTTT.

A note on this clone: The sample has other DNA sequences that encode this CDR3 too. The J gene is TRBJ1-1, the V gene TRBV12-3 or TRBV12-4, with D perhaps matching TRBD1 (5 bases). There are 13 residues in the CDR3. V lost 2 bases and J 4 bases, leaving 8 bases between the germline ends. The CDR3 here is CASSLQGGTEAFF. In DNA, the CDR3 is TGTGCCAGCAGTTTACAGGGAGGCACTGAAGCTTTCTTT.

The V gene is TRBV5-1, the J gene TRBJ2-5; 9 bases fit TRBD2. The CDR3 runs 17 residues. The V gene end was trimmed by 1 base and the J gene end by 2 bases; junction bases not matched to a gene: 9. In germline, CDR1 is SGHRS, CDR2 YFSETQ. The CDR3 region has the DNA TGCGCCAGCAGCTTGACCCCAGCGGGGGGACGACAAGAGACCCAGTACTTC. This encodes CASSLTPAGGRQETQYF.

The rearrangement joins TRBV19 to TRBJ2-3, with TRBD2 matching over 10 bases. This CDR3 contains 13 residues. Germline loops: CDR1 LNHDA, CDR2 SQIVND (reference sequence). V dropped 9 bases and J dropped 2; count of bases not matched to a gene: 2. In nucleotides, the CDR3 is TGTGCCAGCGGGACTAGCGTCACAGATACGCAGTATTTT. Amino acid sequence: CASGTSVTDTQYF.

The chain uses TRBV7-8 and TRBJ1-2, with TRBD1 matching over 8 bases. This CDR3 has 13 amino acids. Trimming took 5 bases from V and 8 from J; bases not matched to a gene: 7. Germline CDR1 is SGHVS and CDR2 is FQNEAQ. CDR3 protein: CASSRDRGDGYTF. CDR3 coding DNA: TGTGCCAGCAGCCGAGACAGGGGAGACGGCTACACCTTC.

This chain links TRBV7-8 with TRBJ2-7, with TRBD1 identical over 7 bases. The CDR3 has 15 amino acids. V trimming: 5 bases; J trimming: 7 bases; junction bases outside the gene matches: 14. In germline, CDR1 is SGHVS, CDR2 FQNEAQ. The CDR3: CASSPYRGRYTEQYF. CDR3 sequence (DNA): TGTGCCAGCAGCCCATACAGGGGCCGCTATACGGAGCAGTACTTC.

For this clone: Other DNA sequences in the sample encode the same CDR3. The CDR3 region has the DNA TGTGCCAGCAGCGTACAGGGCACCGGGGAGCTGTTTTTT. Translated: CASSVQGTGELFF. This chain connects TRBV9 to TRBJ2-2; D perhaps matches TRBD1 (5 bases). Deletions cut 1 base from V and 4 bases from J, with 5 bases between. Per the germline V gene, CDR1 is SGDLS and CDR2 is YYNGEE. CDR3 length equals 13 residues.

The sample holds a few counts of this clone. J is TRBJ1-2 and V is TRBV10-1, with D possibly TRBD1 on 6 matching bases. The germline CDR1 and CDR2 sequences are WNHNN and SYGVQD (reference sequence). V was shortened by 0 bases and J by 2 bases, with 19 bases between the two germline ends. The CDR3 sequence is 18 residues long. The CDR3 sequence is CASSESLRTGGGNYGYTF. Here the CDR3 DNA reads TGCGCCAGCAGTGAGTCCCTACGGACGGGAGGGGGAAACTATGGCTACACCTTC.

The chain links TRBV19 to TRBJ2-1; TRBD1 matches at 8 bases. CDR1 is LNHDA, CDR2 SQIVND, per germline (reference sequence). This CDR3 has 12 residues. V shed 5 bases, J shed 8 bases, and the junction held 2 bases outside the gene matches. The CDR3 DNA reads as TGTGCCAGTAGTGTGACAGGGGATGAGCAGTTCTTC. Protein product: CASSVTGDEQFF.

The J gene is TRBJ2-7, the V gene TRBV28; 7 positions agree with TRBD1. V gave up 5 bases and J gave up 0 bases; unmatched junction bases: 7. Germline CDR1 MDHEN, CDR2 SYDVKM. The length of the CDR3 is 15 residues. The CDR3 protein is CASSAPGQTSYEQYF. Here the CDR3 DNA reads TGTGCCAGCAGTGCACCGGGACAGACCTCCTACGAGCAGTACTTC.

The chain uses TRBV4-1 and TRBJ2-7; 7 bases match TRBD2. The germline V gene encodes CDR1 MGHRA and CDR2 YSYEKL. V dropped 3 bases and J dropped 4; count of bases not matched to a gene: 3. The CDR3 runs 13 residues. DNA for the CDR3: TGCGCCAGCAGCCATGGGGGGGAGTACGAGCAGTACTTC. This sequence encodes CASSHGGEYEQYF.

The chain couples TRBV7-9 to TRBJ1-1; D is possibly TRBD1 (5 bases). Trimming stripped 1 base from V and 2 bases from J, with 8 bases between. Looked up from germline, CDR1 is SEHNR and CDR2 is FQNEAQ (reference sequence). This CDR3 contains 14 residues. The CDR3 bases are TGTGCCAGCAGCTTAGTCACAGGAAACACTGAAGCTTTCTTT. It codes for CASSLVTGNTEAFF.

With respect to this clone: One junction end does not reproduce the germline sequence, and a read error may be involved. The chain joins TRBV30 to TRBJ1-5; TRBD1 aligns across 11 bases. CDR1 and CDR2 (germline): GTSNPN, SVGIG (reference sequence). The CDR3 contains 15 residues. The CDR3 coding sequence is TGTGCCTGGAGCAGGACAGGGGGCCGTAGTCAGCTCCAGCATTTT. It translates to CAWSRTGGRSQLQHF.

This clone was seen only once. The gene calls are TRBV20-1 and TRBJ2-1; TRBD2 matches 11 bases. The CDR3 spans 13 residues. Germline V gene sequence: CDR1 DFQATT, CDR2 SNEGSKA (reference sequence). With 3 bases clipped from V and 7 bases from J, the junction kept 2 bases outside the gene matches. CDR3 sequence: CSASASGGNEQFF. CDR3 nucleotides: TGCAGTGCTAGTGCTAGCGGGGGGAATGAGCAGTTCTTC.